Below, 11 T cell receptor beta chains from the same sample are listed, as sequenced in a study of shared clonotypes between healthy human individuals. Profiled with immunoSEQ multiplex PCR; TCRdb holds only in-frame clones, not every one. Of around 1.1 million clones listed, around 77% are singletons. The sample was memory CD4+ T cells from PBMCs. Subset specified: CD45RA-negative fraction. The receptors originated from a man younger than 35 in good health. Some clones in this sample may be carry-over from other donors' samples.

J is TRBJ2-3 and V is TRBV27; no clear D. The V end was cut by 2 bases, the J end by 6 bases, with 9 bases between. This CDR3 has 13 residues. Germline V gene sequence: CDR1 MNHEY, CDR2 SMNVEV (reference sequence). The CDR3 nucleotides read TGTGCCAGCAGTTTAACGCGCTCCGATACGCAGTATTTT. The encoded protein is CASSLTRSDTQYF.

V and J are TRBV4-1 and TRBJ2-3; D not certain. The V and J ends lost 2 bases and 0 bases respectively, with 15 bases between them. The CDR3 is made up of 17 amino acids. The germline gives CDR1 MGHRA, CDR2 YSYEKL. As DNA, the CDR3 is TGCGCCAGCAGCCAATCGTCCCTTAACCCTAGCACAGATACGCAGTATTTT. Its protein is CASSQSSLNPSTDTQYF.

This chain connects TRBV28 to TRBJ1-1; the D gene is possibly TRBD1 (6 bases). Germline V gene data show CDR1 as MDHEN and CDR2 as SYDVKM. Trimming cost V 6 bases and J 11 bases, with 16 bases left between them. The CDR3 is 12 amino acids. CDR3 DNA: TGTGCCAGCAGGGAACAGGGAGGAGAGGCTTTCTTT. Translation: CASREQGGEAFF.

The chain employs TRBV11-2 and TRBJ1-4; 10 nucleotides agree with TRBD1. Unmatched junction bases numbered 6, after V lost 6 bases and J lost 2 bases. The CDR3 is made up of 16 amino acids. CDR1 and CDR2 from the germline V gene are SGHAT and FQNNGV. The CDR3 DNA reads as TGTGCCAGCAGGCTGGGACAGGGGACGACTAATGAAAAACTGTTTTTT. Its protein product is CASRLGQGTTNEKLFF.

J is TRBJ1-2 and V is TRBV19; 8 nucleotides line up with TRBD1. The germline gives CDR1 LNHDA, CDR2 SQIVND (reference sequence). J was trimmed by 7 bases and V by 6 bases; bases with no gene match: 7. CDR3 length equals 13 residues. The DNA for the CDR3 is TGTGCCAGTAGCACGGACAGGGTCGGTGGCTACACCTTC. Translated: CASSTDRVGGYTF.

This clone appeared a few times. J is TRBJ2-1 and V is TRBV27; D is undetermined. Trimming took off 5 bases at V and 1 base at J, with 9 bases between the two ends. The CDR3 spans 14 residues. CDR1 and CDR2 (germline): MNHEY, SMNVEV (reference sequence). The CDR3: CASSRLGSYNEQFF. CDR3 nucleotides: TGTGCCAGCAGTCGACTTGGGTCCTACAATGAGCAGTTCTTC.

This clone was picked up a small number of times. The V call is TRBV11-2, the J call TRBJ2-5, with TRBD1 as a possible D gene (6 bases). V lost 2 bases and J 5 bases, leaving 12 bases between the germline ends. There are 14 residues in the CDR3. The V gene's germline CDR1 is SGHAT and CDR2 FQNNGV. The CDR3 DNA sequence: TGTGCCAGCAGCTTAAGGGGGTCGGGGGAGACCCAGTACTTC. Protein sequence: CASSLRGSGETQYF.

The V gene is TRBV5-8, the J gene TRBJ2-5; D could derive from TRBD1 or TRBD2 (5 bases each). Looked up from germline, CDR1 is SGHTS and CDR2 is YDEGEE. CDR3 size: 12 residues. Trimming took off 4 bases at V and 4 bases at J, with 8 bases between the two ends. Here the CDR3 reads CASSERGETQYF. Here the CDR3 DNA reads TGTGCCAGCAGCGAGAGGGGAGAGACCCAGTACTTC.

The chain couples TRBV10-3 to TRBJ2-5; 10 bases match TRBD1. The germline V gene has CDR1 ENHRY and CDR2 SYGVKD. The length of the CDR3 is 14 residues. V trimming: 4 bases; J trimming: 4 bases; junction bases outside the gene matches: 3. The CDR3 DNA reads TGTGCCATCAGTGGACAGGGGGCAAGAGAGACCCAGTACTTC. It specifies CAISGQGARETQYF.

J is TRBJ1-1 and V is TRBV5-1, with D unclear. The CDR3 consists of 13 residues. Trimming pared 0 bases from V and 2 bases from J, leaving 5 bases between. Germline lookup yields CDR1 SGHRS and CDR2 YFSETQ. The CDR3 coding sequence is TGCGCCAGCAGCTTGGTCACCAACACTGAAGCTTTCTTT. Encoded protein: CASSLVTNTEAFF. The complete variable domain, with remaining parts taken from reference TRBV5-1 and TRBJ1-1, reads KAGVTQTPRYLIKTRGQQVTLSCSPISGHRSVSWYQQTPGQGLQFLFEYFSETQRNKGNFPGRFSGRQFSNSRSEMNVSTLELGDSALYLCASSLVTNTEAFFGQGTRLTVV.

The gene calls are TRBV25-1 and TRBJ1-3; D may be TRBD1 (6 bases). Germline V gene sequence: CDR1 MGHDK, CDR2 SYGVNS. CDR3 size: 15 residues. V shed 2 bases and J shed 2 bases, with 10 bases lying between them. CDR3 amino acids: CASSERGAAGNTIYF. The CDR3 bases are TGTGCCAGCAGTGAACGGGGGGCGGCTGGAAACACCATATATTTT.